This T cell receptor beta chain is drawn from a study of blood T cell repertoires in COVID-19. At the level of the study: Collection of acute and convalescent COVID-19 samples took place in the United States, Italy and Spain. In each case, the material was cDNA or gDNA derived from T cells, B-cell-depleted T cells, or PBMCs.

Generated by immunoSEQ multiplex PCR, the TCRdb table keeps only in-frame clones and is missing some. The sample includes 65,000 to 90,000 clones, 75% to 80% of them seen just once. Input material: peripheral blood. The TCR comes from a man aged 65 to 79 with COVID-19, enrolled during active disease.

The CDR3 sequence: CASSYPGQGGEETQYF. The CDR3 nucleotides read TGTGCCAGCAGTTACCCGGGACAGGGGGGAGAAGAGACCCAGTACTTC. The chain links TRBV6-6 to TRBJ2-5; 11 bases are shared with TRBD1. Germline CDR1 is MNHNY and CDR2 is SVGAGI (reference sequence). This CDR3 is built from 16 residues. V was clipped by 2 bases and J by 3 bases; unmatched bases: 5.